This TCR beta chain derives from a study of T-cell memory formation after mild COVID-19. Constant-segment primers and 5'RACE yielded cDNA libraries for TCR alpha and TCR beta, each carrying sample barcodes and UMIs. TCRdb independently ran MiXCR on the 5' RACE reads; one entry per CDR3 protein. Counted here are fewer than 650,000 distinct CDR3 sequences, roughly 17% occurring once; the ten biggest clones make up about 8.1%. CDR3 size: 14 residues. Looked up from germline, CDR1 is GTSNPN and CDR2 is SVGIG (reference sequence). The sample comprised PBMCs or a T cell subset sorted from them (not recorded which). The origin of this receptor is an adult woman who had mild COVID-19 (a few samples of this study predate the infection). Cell type and time point are not known. J is TRBJ2-3 and V is TRBV30, with unresolved D. With the DNA end fitting TRBJ2-7 better, the J assignment may be wrong. The CDR3 spells CAWSSLGGYYEQYF. The CDR3 bases are TGTGCCTGGTCGTCCTTGGGTGGATACTACGAGCAGTACTTC.